These 29 T cell receptor beta chains originate from one sample sequenced in a study of early T cells in non-severe SARS-CoV-2 infection. TCRdb processed the 5' RACE reads anew with MiXCR; each CDR3 protein has one entry. The data show about 110,000 distinct CDR3 sequences, roughly 10% seen once. What was sequenced was whole blood. The receptor set was obtained from an adult who was a healthcare worker with PCR-confirmed SARS-CoV-2 infection or an uninfected control (not recorded which).

This clonotype was seen many times. This chain joins TRBV28 and TRBJ2-5; D is possibly TRBD1 (6 bases). The CDR3 length is 14 residues. The germline CDR1 and CDR2 sequences are MDHEN and SYDVKM. Trimming removed 7 bases at V and 4 bases at J, with 16 bases between. CDR3 DNA sequence: TGTGCCAGCAAGGAGCTCCCCAGGGGAGAGACCCAGTACTTC. As protein: CASKELPRGETQYF.

This clonotype has a count of ten or more. The chain links TRBV9 to TRBJ2-7; D may correspond to TRBD1 or TRBD2 (5 bases each). V shed 2 bases and J shed 0 bases, with 12 bases lying between them. Germline CDR1 is SGDLS and CDR2 is YYNGEE. The CDR3 extends over 15 amino acids. The CDR3 protein is CASSVFPGPSYEQYF. Written as DNA, the CDR3 is TGTGCCAGCAGCGTCTTCCCGGGGCCCTCCTACGAGCAGTACTTC. The full variable domain, rest sourced from reference TRBV9 and TRBJ2-7, is DSGVTQTPKHLITATGQRVTLRCSPRSGDLSVYWYQQSLDQGLQFLIQYYNGEERAKGNILERFSAQQFPDLHSELNLSSLELGDSALYFCASSVFPGPSYEQYFGPGTRLTVT.

This clonotype occurred many times. V is TRBV19 and J is TRBJ2-1; the D gene is possibly TRBD2 (6 bases). The germline V gene encodes CDR1 LNHDA and CDR2 SQIVND (reference sequence). V was shortened by 4 bases and J by 4 bases, with 17 bases between the two germline ends. The CDR3 is 16 residues long. The CDR3 DNA reads TGTGCCAGTAGTACCCAGTTAGGCGGGGCTTACAATGAGCAGTTCTTC. It encodes CASSTQLGGAYNEQFF.

This clonotype was counted many times. J is TRBJ1-1 and V is TRBV25-1, with 7 bases fitting TRBD1. The CDR3 totals 13 residues. Germline lookup yields CDR1 MGHDK and CDR2 SYGVNS. V shed 3 bases, J shed 5 bases, and the junction held 3 bases outside the gene matches. This CDR3 reads CASSDIRGTEAFF. The CDR3 coding sequence is TGTGCCAGCAGTGATATCAGGGGGACTGAAGCTTTCTTT.

This clonotype was detected ten times or more. This rearrangement joins TRBV6-1 to TRBJ1-5; 8 bases are shared with TRBD1. Germline assignment: CDR1 MNHNS and CDR2 SASEGT. The V segment lost 5 bases and the J segment 1 base; nucleotides outside the gene matches: 10. The CDR3 totals 17 residues. The CDR3 loop reads CASSRYYDRGSNQPQHF. The CDR3 DNA sequence: TGTGCCAGCAGTCGATACTACGACAGGGGAAGCAATCAGCCCCAGCATTTT.

This clonotype has a count of ten or more. This chain's CDR3 is CASIANELGEQYF. DNA for the CDR3: TGTGCCAGCATCGCTAACGAATTAGGAGAGCAGTACTTC. This chain joins TRBV2 and TRBJ2-7; D is unresolved. V gave up 7 bases and J gave up 7 bases, with 17 bases separating them. This CDR3 has 13 residues. The germline gives CDR1 SNHLY, CDR2 FYNNEI.

This clonotype has at least ten counts. One end of the junction does not line up with germline, which may come from a read error. J is TRBJ2-1 and V is TRBV2; 14 bases map to TRBD2. The germline CDR1 and CDR2 sequences are SNHLY and FYNNEI. The CDR3 totals 17 residues. This CDR3 reads CASTEGTSGSPLDEQFF. CDR3 in DNA: TGTGCAAGCACCGAAGGGACTAGCGGGAGTCCCTTGGATGAGCAGTTCTTC. The entire variable domain, with the rest obtained from reference TRBV2 and TRBJ2-1, is as follows: EPEVTQTPSHQVTQMGQEVILRCVPISNHLYFYWYRQILGQKVEFLVSFYNNEISEKSEIFDDQFSVERPDGSNFTLKIRSTKLEDSAMYFCASTEGTSGSPLDEQFFGPGTRLTVL.

The J gene is TRBJ2-5, the V gene TRBV30; 8 bases match TRBD2. Germline V gene lookup returns CDR1 GTSNPN and CDR2 SVGIG (reference sequence). The CDR3 runs to 13 residues. V shed 3 bases, J shed 5 bases, and the junction held 5 bases outside the gene matches. CDR3 DNA: TGTGCCTGGAGGCATAGCGGGAAGGAGACCCAGTACTTC. It translates to CAWRHSGKETQYF.

The table lists this clonotype with many counts. CDR3 coding DNA: TGTGCCAGCAGTACAGGACTACTCGGCACCGGGGAGCTGTTTTTT. Translated, it gives CASSTGLLGTGELFF. V and J are TRBV12-3 or TRBV12-4 and TRBJ2-2; D may be TRBD2 (6 bases). The CDR3 is 15 residues long. The V end lost 5 bases, the J end lost 4 bases, and 14 bases lay between the germline ends.

Only a few counts were recorded for this clonotype. This chain connects TRBV20-1 to TRBJ1-5; D is uncertain. This CDR3 contains 11 residues. V was pared by 1 base and J by 4 bases, with 2 bases between. The germline gives CDR1 DFQATT, CDR2 SNEGSKA (reference sequence). Written as DNA, the CDR3 is TGCAGTGCTAGAGCGAATCAGCCCCAGCATTTT. Translation: CSARANQPQHF.

This clonotype was counted ten times or more. This chain connects TRBV6-1 to TRBJ1-4; the match to TRBD1 covers 7 bases. Per germline, CDR1 MNHNS and CDR2 SASEGT. Trimming took 6 bases from V and 7 from J; bases not matched to a gene: 8. This CDR3 comprises 14 residues. The CDR3 DNA reads TGTGCCAGCAGCATAGGGGGACAGCCTGAAAAACTGTTTTTT. Residues: CASSIGGQPEKLFF.

A few counts support this clonotype. The CDR3 is CAWSVLTASTEAFF. The CDR3 nucleotides are TGTGCCTGGAGTGTACTTACCGCCAGCACTGAAGCTTTCTTT. The chain links TRBV30 to TRBJ1-1; D not certain. This CDR3 is built from 14 residues. Looked up from germline, CDR1 is GTSNPN and CDR2 is SVGIG (reference sequence). Trimming pared 0 bases from V and 4 bases from J, leaving 12 bases between.

This clonotype has ten or more counts. J is TRBJ2-1 and V is TRBV6-2 or TRBV6-3; 8 nucleotides align to TRBD2. The germline V gene has CDR1 MNHEY and CDR2 SVGEGT. Losses at the gene ends were 5 bases for V and 9 bases for J; bases not matched to a gene: 18. The CDR3 runs 17 residues. CDR3 DNA sequence: TGTGCCAGCAGTACCTCCGGGACTAGGTTCTATTGGGGTGAGCAGTTCTTC. Translation: CASSTSGTRFYWGEQFF.

In its sample, this clonotype was seen a few times. CDR3 protein: CASSFSAKETQYF. The CDR3 coding sequence is TGTGCCAGCAGCTTCTCAGCGAAAGAGACCCAGTACTTC. The rearrangement links TRBV7-2 to TRBJ2-5, with unresolved D. This CDR3 spans 13 amino acids. CDR1 is SGHTA and CDR2 is FQGNSA in the germline V gene. With 3 bases removed from V and 3 bases from J, the gap between germline ends came to 8 bases.

V gene TRBV10-3 combines with J gene TRBJ2-1; D unresolved. CDR3 size: 8 residues. V lost 6 bases to trimming and J lost 12 bases, with 3 bases between them. CDR1 is ENHRY, CDR2 SYGVKD, per germline. The chain's CDR3 is CAIRVQFF. CDR3 sequence (DNA): TGTGCCATCAGGGTGCAGTTCTTC.

This clonotype came up a few times. The CDR3 sequence is CASSFPATNEKLFF. The CDR3 DNA reads TGTGCCAGCAGCTTTCCGGCAACTAATGAAAAACTGTTTTTT. The gene calls are TRBV7-9 and TRBJ1-4; D gene ambiguous. CDR1 and CDR2 from the germline V gene are SEHNR and FQNEAQ (reference sequence). The CDR3 extends over 14 amino acids. V lost 3 bases and J lost 0, with 5 bases in between.

This clonotype was observed a few times. V usage is TRBV29-1 and J usage is TRBJ1-1, with a tentative D call TRBD1 (6 bases). The CDR3 is 15 residues long. V was clipped by 5 bases and J by 4 bases, with 20 bases between them. CDR1 and CDR2 from the germline V gene are SQVTM and ANQGSEA. In DNA form, the CDR3 reads TGCAGCGTTTTCCCTGGGGGCGCAGGGGTCACTGAAGCTTTCTTT. Its translation: CSVFPGGAGVTEAFF.

This clonotype occurred many times. The V and J genes are TRBV5-1 and TRBJ2-2; no firm D call. This CDR3 contains 13 residues. Trimming cost V 1 base and J 7 bases, with 8 bases left between them. Germline V gene lookup returns CDR1 SGHRS and CDR2 YFSETQ. DNA of the CDR3: TGCGCCAGCAGCTTGAAACTGGACGGGGAGCTGTTTTTT. Protein product: CASSLKLDGELFF. The whole variable domain, remainder taken from reference TRBV5-1 and TRBJ2-2, is KAGVTQTPRYLIKTRGQQVTLSCSPISGHRSVSWYQQTPGQGLQFLFEYFSETQRNKGNFPGRFSGRQFSNSRSEMNVSTLELGDSALYLCASSLKLDGELFFGEGSRLTVL.

This clonotype was detected many times. The chain carries TRBV10-3 and TRBJ2-5, with D possibly TRBD1 on 6 matching bases. The CDR3 consists of 14 residues. The V end was cut by 4 bases, the J end by 3 bases, with 12 bases between. The V gene's germline CDR1 is ENHRY and CDR2 SYGVKD. The CDR3 protein is CAISAGDSEETQYF. Here the CDR3 DNA reads TGTGCCATCAGTGCAGGGGATTCGGAAGAGACCCAGTACTTC.

This clonotype was detected ten times or more. The DNA of the CDR3 is TGCAGTGCTAGCCCCCCCGGGGGGAGTCAGCCCCAGCATTTT. Amino acids: CSASPPGGSQPQHF. The rearrangement links TRBV20-1 to TRBJ1-5, with D possibly being TRBD1 (5 bases). V dropped 3 bases and J dropped 6 bases, with 15 bases sitting between them. The germline V gene encodes CDR1 DFQATT and CDR2 SNEGSKA (reference sequence). CDR3 size: 14 residues.

Notes on this clonotype: A much larger clone lies a single base off, so this may be a read error. CDR3 DNA: TGTACCAGCAGCTTAGGAGGCCAGGGTATTCACGAGCAGTACTTC. Its protein is CTSSLGGQGIHEQYF. The chain has TRBV13 and TRBJ2-7; D may be TRBD1 or TRBD2 (5 bases each). The CDR3 has 15 residues. The germline V gene has CDR1 PRHDT and CDR2 FYEKMQ (reference sequence).

The chain links TRBV28 to TRBJ1-2, with D hard to call. Trimming left V 5 bases short and J 4 bases short, with 8 bases between. The CDR3 has 12 amino acids. The V gene's germline CDR1 is MDHEN and CDR2 SYDVKM. Written as DNA, the CDR3 is TGTGCCAGCAGTCGTCTGAGCTATGGCTACACCTTC. Translated, it gives CASSRLSYGYTF.

This clonotype was seen repeatedly, ten times or more. The V call is TRBV5-6, the J call TRBJ2-2, with 7 positions matching TRBD2. V was pared by 0 bases and J by 5 bases, with 1 base of the junction left unmatched. CDR1 and CDR2 (germline): SGHDT, YYEEEE. This CDR3 is built from 14 residues. The CDR3 reads CASSLVSGTGELFF. In DNA form, the CDR3 reads TGTGCCAGCAGCTTGGTTAGCGGGACCGGGGAGCTGTTTTTT.

This chain uses TRBV7-2 with TRBJ2-7; D may be TRBD2 (6 bases). V was trimmed by 0 bases and J by 5 bases, leaving 11 bases between them. The CDR3 is made up of 14 amino acids. Germline V gives CDR1 SGHTA, CDR2 FQGNSA. The CDR3 spells CASSLAGGPDEQYF. CDR3 bases: TGTGCCAGCAGCTTAGCGGGAGGCCCCGACGAGCAGTACTTC.

J is TRBJ1-2 and V is TRBV14; D is possibly TRBD1 (5 bases). Germline V gene lookup returns CDR1 SGHDN and CDR2 FVKESK. V shed 0 bases and J shed 5 bases, with 7 bases lying between them. CDR3 length: 13 residues. The CDR3 DNA reads as TGTGCCAGCAGCCAAGACTGGGGGTATGGCTACACCTTC. This gives the protein CASSQDWGYGYTF.

This clonotype was counted once. The chain has TRBV28 and TRBJ1-2; D call uncertain. The germline V gene encodes CDR1 MDHEN and CDR2 SYDVKM. V was clipped by 10 bases and J by 6 bases, with 18 bases between them. This CDR3 has 13 residues. The chain's CDR3 is CAISTGRDHGYTF. DNA of the CDR3: TGTGCCATCTCGACCGGCAGAGACCATGGCTACACCTTC.

This clonotype came up a few times. The rearrangement links TRBV5-1 to TRBJ1-1; 9 bases agree with TRBD1. V lost 0 bases and J lost 1; bases outside the gene matches: 10. This CDR3 is 18 amino acids long. CDR1 and CDR2 (germline): SGHRS, YFSETQ. CDR3 nucleotides: TGCGCCAGCAGCTTGGGGACAGGGGCCGGGTCGGGGAACACTGAAGCTTTCTTT. It is translated as CASSLGTGAGSGNTEAFF.

Only a few counts were recorded for this clonotype. The chain couples TRBV2 to TRBJ2-1; 13 positions agree with TRBD2. Germline V lookup: CDR1 SNHLY, CDR2 FYNNEI. The junction had 10 bases not matched to a gene; V was cut back by 8 bases and J by 9 bases. The CDR3 covers 15 residues. CDR3 in amino acids: CASLRTSGSLLEQFF. In DNA form, the CDR3 reads TGTGCCAGCCTCCGGACTAGCGGGAGTTTACTTGAGCAGTTCTTC.

This clonotype appeared a few times. The chain recombines TRBV2 with TRBJ2-2; 8 positions agree with TRBD1. The CDR3 length is 14 residues. The V segment lost 5 bases and the J segment 4 bases; nucleotides outside the gene matches: 3. The germline V gene has CDR1 SNHLY and CDR2 FYNNEI. CDR3 nucleotide sequence: TGTGCCAGCAGTTCGACAGGGGTCACCGGGGAGCTGTTTTTT. It codes for CASSSTGVTGELFF.